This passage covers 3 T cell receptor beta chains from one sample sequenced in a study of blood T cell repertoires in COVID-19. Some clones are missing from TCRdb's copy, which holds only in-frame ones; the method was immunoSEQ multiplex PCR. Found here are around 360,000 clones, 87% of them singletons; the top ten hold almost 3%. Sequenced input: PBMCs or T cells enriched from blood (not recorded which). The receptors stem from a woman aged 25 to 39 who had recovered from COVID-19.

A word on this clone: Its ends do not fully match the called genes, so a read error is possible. The CDR3 DNA follows: TGTGCCAGCAGCCCGTGGGGGCGAAGCATTCAGCCCCAGCATTTT. Protein: CASSPWGRSIQPQHF. V and J are TRBV5-8 and TRBJ1-5; perhaps TRBD1 as D (6 bases). This CDR3 region has 15 residues. CDR1 SGHTS and CDR2 YDEGEE come from the germline V gene. Looking up the rest from reference TRBV5-8 and TRBJ1-5 gives the full variable domain: EAGVTQSPTHLIKTRGQQATLRCSPISGHTSVYWYQQALGLGLQFLLWYDEGEERNRGNFPPRFSGRQFPNYSSELNVNALELEDSALYLCASSPWGRSIQPQHFGDGTRLSIL.

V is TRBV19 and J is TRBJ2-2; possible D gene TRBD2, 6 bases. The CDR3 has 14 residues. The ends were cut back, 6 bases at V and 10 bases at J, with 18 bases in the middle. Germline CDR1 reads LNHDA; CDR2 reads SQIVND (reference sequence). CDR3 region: CASSPGLYYVELFF. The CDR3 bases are TGTGCCAGTAGCCCGGGACTTTATTATGTGGAGCTGTTTTTT.

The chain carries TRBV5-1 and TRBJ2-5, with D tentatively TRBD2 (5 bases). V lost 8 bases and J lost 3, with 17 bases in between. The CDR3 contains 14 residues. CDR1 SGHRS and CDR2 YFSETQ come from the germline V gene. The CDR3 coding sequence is TGCGCCAGTTCGACGGCCATGAGGGAAGAGACCCAGTACTTC. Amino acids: CASSTAMREETQYF. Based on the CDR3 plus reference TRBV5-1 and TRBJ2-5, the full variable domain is KAGVTQTPRYLIKTRGQQVTLSCSPISGHRSVSWYQQTPGQGLQFLFEYFSETQRNKGNFPGRFSGRQFSNSRSEMNVSTLELGDSALYLCASSTAMREETQYFGPGTRLLVL.